This T cell receptor (beta chain) is drawn from a study of cytomegalovirus exposure and HLA in healthy donors (dated by TCRdb to the late 2010s). Turning to the overall study: According to an earlier analysis of 587 of the donors, about 179 million T cells yielded 90 million to 130 million unique TCR beta sequences and around 280 Gb of sequence data. Roughly 290 gigabases of sequencing data and about 92 million unique TCR sequences made up an early release that covered several hundred HLA-typed donors. Of the approximately 370 genotyped donors, 80% to 90% were placed in the genetic ancestry cluster associated with self-reported Caucasian donors. The study was designed to test whether signatures of past pathogen exposure could be identified by cataloging public T cell receptors. The T cell repertoires of 666 subjects were profiled by immunosequencing and related to cytomegalovirus serostatus. Besides the first cohort of more than 650 subjects, a separate validation cohort made up of over 95 different subjects was used. High-throughput TCR immunosequencing, statistical association of individual TCRs with disease status, and machine learning were combined to predict cytomegalovirus infection status. A later analysis re-examined previously published TCR beta repertoires from more than 550 donors and added high-resolution HLA genotyping to investigate patterns of TCR occurrence. Rather than drawing on any new phenotypic data, the later analysis identified candidate immune exposures from TCR beta sequences and the way those sequences occurred across donors. In an earlier analysis of several hundred of the donors, high-throughput TCR beta sequencing was used to judge whether each TCR beta V gene segment behaved as functional or pseudogenic. Alongside the repertoire data, information on donor age, sex, ethnicity and CMV serostatus was compiled. In a later genetic analysis, genome-wide SNP genotypes for about 65% of the roughly 700 donors were used, and that subset was treated as a discovery cohort. Every repertoire in the discovery cohort had been generated on one and the same sequencing platform. HLA typing included class I and class II loci at four-digit resolution. Typing coverage varied by locus: roughly 620-630 donors for A, B, C, DRB1 and DQB1; roughly 500 for DQA1; 606 for DPA1; around 490 for DPB1. Several DR-DQ haplotypes were handled as single units for association and clustering because linkage in the cohort was strong. Among roughly 370 genotyped donors of the cohort, an average of roughly 240,000 unique TCR beta nucleotide sequences were sequenced per donor, around a sixth of them non-productive.

For this clone: It has no known antigen specificity. A read error may account for a junction end that differs from germline.

The cohort was made up of approximately 670 healthy bone marrow donors. At the time of sampling, every cohort member was nominally healthy, though immune exposures that went unrecorded were likely present. The donor tested CMV seronegative, placing the donor among the 350 or so seronegative members of the cohort. Each donor provided a peripheral blood sample, and peripheral blood mononuclear cells were used for TCR beta sequencing. The Qiagen DNeasy Blood Extraction Kit was used to extract genomic DNA from the blood cell samples. Here is what the overall study found, with its caveats: According to a later analysis, parvovirus B19, influenza, CMV and Epstein-Barr virus appeared linked to several top co-occurrence clusters. This cohort had only TCR beta chains sequenced, and the lack of alpha or paired-chain data limited which features could be detected. Presence/absence analyses assumed roughly uniform sequencing depth across donors, an assumption that may not hold. Because counts were too low, 15 to 20 rarely observed V segments, including chromosome 9 orphons, were excluded from the earlier analysis of 587 of the donors. In an earlier analysis of 587 of the donors, most TCR beta V segments appeared in productive rearrangements about 87% or about 30% of the time, broadly matching IMGT annotations. Because HLA typing was missing for some donors at each locus, association tests included only the typed subset. Most TCR sequences were observed very rarely across donors, whereas some public TCRs were present in many individuals. According to the authors, the approach could potentially be generalized to other disease states and immunological phenotypes. In a later genetic analysis, a missense DCLRE1C variant was associated with V-gene and J-gene trimming of TCR beta chains, and the association was replicated in an independent cohort. Correlated functional status among segregating V segments might reflect linkage disequilibrium, but an unknown experimental factor could not be ruled out. A further reported finding was that TCR beta sequences accurately predicted the HLA-A and HLA-B alleles for most subjects in the first cohort. A group of highly shared sequence variants was considered likely to be a technical artifact of the sequencing pipeline. A later analysis found that HLA-associated TCR beta chains were more clonally expanded and had lower generation probabilities than equally common non-associated chains. Immune exposure information for the cohort was limited to CMV serostatus. Most CMV-associated TCR beta chains appeared to be HLA-restricted in a later analysis, and the HLA associations seemed to be driven largely by CMV exposure. The classifier was reported to diagnose cytomegalovirus status with high specificity and sensitivity in both the original and validation cohorts. The 87-base-pair reads could not distinguish some IMGT-functional V segments, including TRBV6-2 and TRBV6-3, so those segments were excluded. Strong co-occurrence of HLA alleles, especially DR and DQ, made assigning TCR associations to individual alleles difficult. The study listed 150 to 200 TCR beta chains as associated with cytomegalovirus. Specific HLA alleles were associated with some 15,000 TCR beta sequences at a false discovery rate of 0.05 in a later analysis. A later genetic analysis reported fewer N-insertions in productive TCRs among donors in an Asian-associated ancestry cluster than the roughly 720-donor mean. According to a later analysis, TCR association rates differed among HLA loci, with DRB1 alleles showing the most associated TCRs and HLA-C alleles showing the fewest. Three of the identified cytomegalovirus-associated TCR beta chains were confirmed in vitro to be specific for cytomegalovirus antigens.

The receptor library was made with the immunoSEQ multiplex PCR assay. For the multiplex PCR, a mixture combining 60 forward primers for TCR Vbeta segments and 13 reverse primers for TCR Jbeta segments was used. The CDR3 region of rearranged TCR beta genes was amplified from genomic DNA by a multiplex PCR assay. Amplified TCR beta libraries were sequenced as 87-base-pair reads on the Illumina HiSeq System. Per the authors' processing: A later analysis tallied roughly 80 million unique TCR beta chains across the 550 to 850 repertoires, and about 12 million of those chains were shared by two or more donors. To remove PCR and sequencing errors, raw reads were error-corrected and collapsed into unique sequences using a nearest-neighbor algorithm that merged closely related sequences. V, D and J gene segments were assigned by aligning CDR3 sequences to IMGT reference sequences. For a sequence to be retained, a match of at least six nucleotides was required to both a V gene segment and a J gene segment. Rearrangements were classified as productive when the CDR3 lacked stop codons and remained in frame with V and J, and all other rearrangements were classified as non-productive. Following IMGT convention, CDR3 was defined as the stretch from the second conserved V-encoded cysteine to the conserved J-encoded phenylalanine. The earlier analysis of 500 to 750 of the donors excluded any sequence lacking an unambiguous match to a single V gene segment. An earlier analysis of several hundred of the donors called V segments functional above 56.7% productive rearrangements and segregating when the between-donor standard deviation exceeded 5%. A statistical classification framework was developed to diagnose cytomegalovirus status using the catalog of TCR beta chain sequences. V and J gene assignment, in a later analysis, came from comparing TCR nucleotide sequences with IMGT/GENE-DB human TR gene sequences. Using the TCRdist pipeline, a later analysis assigned CDR3 sequences along with most-parsimonious VDJ recombination scenarios. In a later analysis, every TCR beta chain was defined by the combination of its CDR3 amino acid sequence and its V-gene family, and reads without a unique V-gene family were dropped. To address suspected cross-contamination and a sequencing artifact, a later analysis removed 550 to 750 highly shared, low-generation-probability nucleotide sequences. A later analysis calculated a clonal expansion index for each public chain from normalized within-repertoire ranks of inferred template counts. Generation probabilities in a later analysis came from a VDJ recombination model fitted to out-of-frame rearrangements, and those results were checked against IGoR. A later analysis scored TCR-TCR, TCR-HLA and TCR-CMV co-occurrence with hypergeometric tests, applying a repertoire-size bias correction to TCR pairs. To estimate false discovery rates, a later analysis permuted the HLA or CMV assignments 20 times. A later analysis grouped co-occurring TCRs with DBSCAN, adding TCRdist sequence similarity when clustering within HLA-allele-positive subsets. Repertoires with fewer than 30,000 or more than 120,000 public chains were left out of co-occurrence clustering, as were about 5 repertoires with anomalous nucleotide sharing. Sourced from immuneACCESS, this table was stored by TCRdb with only in-frame sequences that have V and J called. A share of the clones is absent; for the studies checked, an unresolved V gene accounts for under half, and the remainder has no known explanation. D and trimming come from the DNA, and the V and J calls and clone size come from that table. The sample table shows under 200,000 clones, and roughly three quarters are seen once. Approximately 2.1% of the sample is taken by the ten largest.

The CDR3 runs 15 amino acids, cysteine and phenylalanine included. The CDR3 DNA has 45 bases and is translated from base 1. The germline V gene (reference sequence) gives CDR1 as SSHAT and CDR2 as FNYEAQ. Rearrangement joined TRBV7-7 to TRBJ2-1; 10 bases in the junction line up with TRBD1. This receptor was obtained from a woman aged 50 to 60 in good health and CMV-seronegative. Sequencing was carried out using PBMCs. The bases are TGTGCTAGCAGTCCGGACAGGGGGACTTGGGATGAGCAGTTCTTC. It translates as CASSPDRGTWDEQFF.